This TCR beta chain stems from a study of regulatory T cells in long-lasting Graves disease. Study-wide results and limits: A greater number of public clonotypes (about 2,900) was shared by persistent patients than by new patients (just over 950).

The time point denotes: persistent/refractory GD, antithyroid drugs over 5 years with positive TRAb. RNA from PBMCs was the source of the TCR library. In each case, Graves' disease was diagnosed per American Thyroid Association guidelines. Details on this clonotype: The target antigen is unknown.

Library construction for TCR beta used iRepertoire HTBI primers and Arm-PCR of CDR3 regions. TCRdb recomputed calls from the multiplex PCR reads with MiXCR, one row per CDR3 protein. The table has around 460,000 distinct CDR3 sequences, 20% to 25% seen once. CDR3 length: 13 residues. Germline V gene lookup returns CDR1 MDHEN and CDR2 SYDVKM. V dropped 5 bases and J dropped 9 bases, with 14 bases sitting between them. The V call is TRBV28, the J call TRBJ2-1, with D possibly TRBD1 on 5 matching bases. This TCR was sampled from a female donor with Graves disease. The sample consisted of peripheral blood mononuclear cells (PBMCs), taken when the disease was refractory, from a patient treated with antithyroid drugs. The CDR3 loop is CASSLPGIGEQFF. The CDR3 region has the DNA TGTGCCAGCAGTCTTCCAGGGATCGGTGAGCAGTTCTTC.